This TCR beta chain was sequenced during a study of cytomegalovirus exposure and HLA in healthy donors. After removal of 4 bases from V and 8 bases from J, the junction contained 13 bases not matched to a gene. The V gene's germline CDR1 is MGHRA and CDR2 YSYEKL. This CDR3 is 16 amino acids long. Study-level results: The study recorded 150 to 200 TCR beta chains that were cytomegalovirus-associated. Rarity held for most TCR sequences, but there were some public TCRs that occurred in many donors. Specificity of three CMV-associated chains for CMV antigens was verified in vitro.

With respect to this clone: What it recognizes is unknown.

Data came from immunoSEQ multiplex PCR; TCRdb stores just in-frame clones and leaves some out. The top ten hold around 1.7% of the sample, which has roughly 68,000 clones, around 89% seen once. V and J are TRBV4-1 and TRBJ1-4, with 7 bases that match TRBD1. The sequencing input was PBMCs. This receptor was identified in a woman under 30 in good health and CMV-seronegative. DNA of the CDR3: TGCGCCAGCAGCCGGATGGAAAAGGGGGCTGGGGAAAAACTGTTTTTT. It translates to CASSRMEKGAGEKLFF.